Below, 16 T cell receptor beta chains from the same sample are listed, as sequenced in a study of blood T cell repertoires in COVID-19. Profiling relied on immunoSEQ multiplex PCR, and the TCRdb table lists in-frame clones only, not all of them. The repertoire holds 120,000 to 150,000 clones, around 82% seen once, with under 7% in the top ten. Specimen: PBMCs or T cells enriched from blood (not recorded which). All receptors derive from a man aged 35 to 55 with acute COVID-19.

The chain joins TRBV28 to TRBJ2-5, with 9 bases aligning to TRBD2. The germline gives CDR1 MDHEN, CDR2 SYDVKM. CDR3 length equals 15 residues. Unmatched junction bases numbered 1, after V lost 2 bases and J lost 0 bases. The CDR3 DNA reads as TGTGCCAGCAGTTTAACTAGCGGGTACCAAGAGACCCAGTACTTC. This gives the protein CASSLTSGYQETQYF. Full variable domain (missing parts from reference TRBV28 and TRBJ2-5): DVKVTQSSRYLVKRTGEKVFLECVQDMDHENMFWYRQDPGLGLRLIYFSYDVKMKEKGDIPEGYSVSREKKERFSLILESASTNQTSMYLCASSLTSGYQETQYFGPGTRLLVL.

In DNA form, the CDR3 reads TGTGCCAGCAGCTTAGTGACAGGGGGCTCCTACAATGAGCAGTTCTTC. Translated, it gives CASSLVTGGSYNEQFF. V gene TRBV7-9 combines with J gene TRBJ2-1, with 9 bases lining up with TRBD1. CDR3 size: 16 residues. The V and J ends lost 1 base and 0 bases, in that order; junction bases with no gene match: 1. Germline CDR1 reads SEHNR; CDR2 reads FQNEAQ (reference sequence).

This sequence joins TRBV27 and TRBJ1-5, with D possibly matching TRBD1 (5 bases). Germline assignment: CDR1 MNHEY and CDR2 SMNVEV (reference sequence). The CDR3 loop spans 15 amino acids. Deletions cut 5 bases from V and 1 base from J, with 12 bases between. DNA of the CDR3: TGTGCCAGCAGTGCCTACCGGGGGAGCAATCAGCCCCAGCATTTT. Amino acids: CASSAYRGSNQPQHF.

This chain connects TRBV3-1 (or the pseudogene TRBV3-2) to TRBJ1-6; no firm D call. Trimming left V 1 base short and J 8 bases short, with 18 bases between. In germline, CDR1 is LGHDT, CDR2 YNNKEL (reference sequence). The CDR3 has 17 residues. The CDR3 sequence is CASSQAAGSRRDSPLHF. CDR3 nucleotides: TGTGCCAGCAGCCAAGCAGCTGGCTCTAGGAGGGATTCACCCCTCCACTTT.

This clone has only one observation. The chain uses TRBV27 and TRBJ2-7, with D unresolved. Germline-derived CDR1 and CDR2 are MNHEY and SMNVEV (reference sequence). V lost 4 bases and J 0 bases, leaving 10 bases between the germline ends. This CDR3 has 14 residues. Here the CDR3 reads CASSSNQRSYEQYF. The CDR3 nucleotides read TGTGCCAGCAGTTCTAACCAACGCTCCTACGAGCAGTACTTC.

There are a few counts of this clone. This chain uses TRBV9 with TRBJ2-7; 9 positions agree with TRBD1. Trimming removed 4 bases from V and 1 base from J; junction bases left unmatched: 12. CDR1 is SGDLS and CDR2 is YYNGEE in the germline V gene. CDR3 length: 17 amino acids. The CDR3 bases are TGTGCCAGCAGCCCCCTCCCGACAGGGGGAATGTCCTACGAGCAGTACTTC. Translated, it gives CASSPLPTGGMSYEQYF.

This clone was found a few times. For the CDR3, the DNA is TGTGCCAGCAGCCCCGGACAGGGCCAAGATAGGAACGAGCAGTACTTC. Its translation is CASSPGQGQDRNEQYF. J is TRBJ2-7 and V is TRBV3-1 (or the pseudogene TRBV3-2); 8 bases are shared with TRBD1. V trimming: 4 bases; J trimming: 5 bases; junction bases outside the gene matches: 13. Per germline, CDR1 LGHDT and CDR2 YNNKEL (reference sequence). This CDR3 contains 16 residues.

The chain combines TRBV7-8 with TRBJ1-3; D possibly corresponds to TRBD1 (6 bases). The length of the CDR3 is 15 residues. Germline V gene lookup returns CDR1 SGHVS and CDR2 FQNEAQ. V lost 5 bases and J 1 base, leaving 12 bases between the germline ends. CDR3 amino acids: CASSLTTGSGNTIYF. The CDR3 nucleotides are TGTGCCAGCAGCCTTACTACAGGGTCTGGAAACACCATATATTTT. Variable domain in full (rest from reference TRBV7-8 and TRBJ1-3): GAGVSQSPRYKVAKRGQDVALRCDPISGHVSLFWYQQALGQGPEFLTYFQNEAQLDKSGLPSDRFFAERPEGSVSTLKIQRTQQEDSAVYLCASSLTTGSGNTIYFGEGSWLTVV.

This clone has only one observation. The V call is TRBV18, the J call TRBJ1-1; a possible D gene is TRBD1 (5 bases). CDR1 KGHSH and CDR2 LQKENI come from the germline V gene. This CDR3 comprises 15 residues. Trimming took off 6 bases at V and 0 bases at J, with 14 bases between the two ends. CDR3 protein: CASSSRRGMNTEAFF. The CDR3, as DNA: TGTGCCAGCTCCTCGAGGAGGGGCATGAACACTGAAGCTTTCTTT.

This chain joins TRBV2 and TRBJ1-5; D is uncertain. The CDR3 length is 12 residues. V lost 6 bases to trimming and J lost 1 base, with 4 bases between them. Germline V CDR1 and CDR2: SNHLY, FYNNEI. CDR3 sequence (DNA): TGTGCCAGCAGGGAGAGCAATCAGCCCCAGCATTTT. Translated: CASRESNQPQHF.

The CDR3 DNA reads as TGTGCCGGAATAACTGGGGGCGGGGGAAAAGCTTTCTTT. It encodes CAGITGGGGKAFF. This chain links TRBV30 with TRBJ1-1; a possible D gene is TRBD1 (6 bases). V lost 8 bases to trimming and J lost 9 bases, with 22 bases between them. In germline, CDR1 is GTSNPN, CDR2 SVGIG (reference sequence). The CDR3 covers 13 residues.

This clone was found once. V gene TRBV5-1 combines with J gene TRBJ2-1; possibly TRBD2 for D (5 bases). Germline V gene sequence: CDR1 SGHRS, CDR2 YFSETQ. The V and J ends lost 4 bases and 8 bases respectively, with 13 bases between them. The CDR3 runs 13 residues. CDR3 bases: TGCGCCAGCAGCCTGACTCCGAGGGATGAGCAGTTCTTC. It encodes CASSLTPRDEQFF.

The chain combines TRBV14 with TRBJ1-2; the match to TRBD1 covers 9 bases. V trimming: 8 bases; J trimming: 5 bases; junction bases outside the gene matches: 6. The germline CDR1 and CDR2 sequences are SGHDN and FVKESK. The CDR3 runs to 13 residues. The CDR3 loop reads CASGGTGRYGYTF. For the CDR3, the DNA is TGTGCCAGCGGTGGGACAGGGAGATATGGCTACACCTTC.

The rearrangement joins TRBV5-1 to TRBJ1-2, with 8 bases identical to TRBD1. This CDR3 spans 15 amino acids. The germline V gene has CDR1 SGHRS and CDR2 YFSETQ. V dropped 2 bases and J dropped 3; count of bases not matched to a gene: 6. DNA for the CDR3: TGCGCCAGCAGCTTCGCAGGGGGCGACGACTATGGCTACACCTTC. Translation: CASSFAGGDDYGYTF. Looking up the rest from reference TRBV5-1 and TRBJ1-2 gives the full variable domain: KAGVTQTPRYLIKTRGQQVTLSCSPISGHRSVSWYQQTPGQGLQFLFEYFSETQRNKGNFPGRFSGRQFSNSRSEMNVSTLELGDSALYLCASSFAGGDDYGYTFGSGTRLTVV.

The chain uses TRBV4-3 and TRBJ2-5, with 7 bases aligning to TRBD2. Germline V lookup: CDR1 LGHNA, CDR2 YSLEER. V trimming: 0 bases; J trimming: 3 bases; junction bases outside the gene matches: 4. The CDR3 consists of 15 residues. The CDR3 spells CASSQDPLAEETQYF. CDR3 nucleotides: TGCGCCAGCAGCCAAGATCCCCTAGCGGAAGAGACCCAGTACTTC.

In this sample, this clone turned up once. The J gene is TRBJ1-6, the V gene TRBV11-2; 10 nucleotides align to TRBD1. This CDR3 region has 18 residues. The J segment lost 7 bases and the V segment lost 0 bases, leaving 9 bases of the junction unmatched. Germline V gene lookup returns CDR1 SGHAT and CDR2 FQNNGV. The CDR3 region has the DNA TGTGCCAGCAGCTTAGATCATCGACAGGGGGCGAGGAATTCACCCCTCCACTTT. Amino acid sequence: CASSLDHRQGARNSPLHF. Full variable domain (outside the CDR3, taken from reference TRBV11-2 and TRBJ1-6): EAGVAQSPRYKIIEKRQSVAFWCNPISGHATLYWYQQILGQGPKLLIQFQNNGVVDDSQLPKDRFSAERLKGVDSTLKIQPAKLEDSAVYLCASSLDHRQGARNSPLHFGNGTRLTVT.